A selection of T cell receptor beta chains follows, all from one sample in a study of CD8+ T cells in alopecia areata. Clones were sequenced by immunoSEQ multiplex PCR, and TCRdb holds only the in-frame ones, with some missing. The sample lists some 7,500 clones, roughly 69% seen once, with 11% to 15% in the top ten. Source: skin, taken at week 0. The receptors derive from a human donor with alopecia areata. The CDR3 runs from the conserved cysteine through the conserved F or W. D genes are given only for firm matches. Expanded clones are given a class, and other clones once, few, many or no size at all.

v_gene	d_gene	len	abundance	j_gene	CDR3nt	CDR3aa
TRBV4-3	-	14	-	TRBJ1-2	TGCGCCAGCAGCCAAGATCAGGGCAGCTATGGCTACACCTTC	CASSQDQGSYGYTF
TRBV9	-	14	-	TRBJ2-7	TGTGCCAGCAGCGTAGCGAGACTAGTCTACGAGCAGTACTTC	CASSVARLVYEQYF
TRBV5-1	-	16	-	TRBJ2-1	TGCGCCAGCAGCTTGAATTCAGGGTCCTCCTACAATGAGCAGTTCTTC	CASSLNSGSSYNEQFF
TRBV11-2	-	15	-	TRBJ1-1	TGTGCCAGCAGCTCGCGGGGCTACCCTTACACTGAAGCTTTCTTT	CASSSRGYPYTEAFF
TRBV6-5	-	13	-	TRBJ1-5	TGTGCCAGCAGTTACAGGGATAATCAGCCCCAGCATTTT	CASSYRDNQPQHF
TRBV14	-	15	-	TRBJ1-2	TGTGCCAGCAGCCCAGGAAGGGGAGAGATCTATGGCTACACCTTC	CASSPGRGEIYGYTF
TRBV18	TRBD1	13	-	TRBJ2-7	TGTGCCAGCGCCGGGACAGGGGCCTACGAGCAGTACTTC	CASAGTGAYEQYF
TRBV7-2	-	14	-	TRBJ2-7	TGTGCCAGCAGCTTAGTGGGGTGGGGCGACGAGCAGTACTTC	CASSLVGWGDEQYF
TRBV7-2	-	15	-	TRBJ2-5	TGTGCCGGCAGCTTAGTAAACAGGGCGGTAGAGACCCAGTACTTC	CAGSLVNRAVETQYF
TRBV30	-	14	-	TRBJ2-1	TGTGCCTGGAAGTACCCGAGCTCCTACAATGAGCAGTTCTTC	CAWKYPSSYNEQFF
TRBV11-3	TRBD2	16	-	TRBJ2-1	TGTGCCAGCAGCTCATCGGCTAGCGGGGGGGCGAGTGAGCAGTTCTTC	CASSSSASGGASEQFF
TRBV7-2	-	14	-	TRBJ2-7	TGTGCCAGCAGCTTAGTCCTTACGACCTACGAGCAGTACTTC	CASSLVLTTYEQYF
TRBV7-2	TRBD1	17	few	TRBJ1-1	TGTGCCAGCAGCTCTTTGGACAGGGGAGGTGGGTACACTGAAGCTTTCTTT	CASSSLDRGGGYTEAFF
TRBV7-3	-	12	-	TRBJ2-3	TGTGCCAGCAGCTTGGATCGGAATACGCAGTATTTT	CASSLDRNTQYF
TRBV14	-	14	-	TRBJ2-1	TGTGCCAGCAGCCAGGTACCCGGGGGCAATGAGCAGTTCTTC	CASSQVPGGNEQFF
TRBV4-1	TRBD1	18	-	TRBJ1-1	TGCGCCAGCAGCCAAGATTTACAGGGGGCGAACATGAACACTGAAGCTTTCTTT	CASSQDLQGANMNTEAFF
TRBV9	-	16	-	TRBJ1-6	TGTGCCAGCAGCCCCCATCTGAGCTCCTATAATTCACCCCTCCACTTT	CASSPHLSSYNSPLHF
TRBV9	TRBD1	15	-	TRBJ1-2	TGTGCCAGCAGAAAGAGTCCAGGGGGTCCGTATGGCTACACCTTC	CASRKSPGGPYGYTF
TRBV4-3	-	16	-	TRBJ2-7	TGCGCCAGCAGCCAAGGTTCGGGGGGCCGGTTATCCGAGCAGTACTTC	CASSQGSGGRLSEQYF
TRBV7-2	TRBD2	15	few	TRBJ2-5	TGTGCCAGCAGCCCCGGACTAGCGGGGAGAGAGACCCAGTACTTC	CASSPGLAGRETQYF
TRBV4-1	-	13	-	TRBJ1-5	TGCGCCAGCAGCCAAGATCTGATTAGGCCCCAGCATTTT	CASSQDLIRPQHF
TRBV4-3	-	15	few	TRBJ1-6	TGCGCCAGCAAAGCCCAACTAGACGGGGATTCACCCCTCCACTTT	CASKAQLDGDSPLHF
TRBV6-5	-	14	-	TRBJ1-6	TGTGCCAGCAGTTACGGCGCGAGGACCTCACCCCTCCACTTT	CASSYGARTSPLHF
TRBV6-5	-	16	-	TRBJ1-2	TGTGCCAGCAGTTACTATTGTTGTCAGCCAAACTATGGCTACACCTTC	CASSYYCCQPNYGYTF
TRBV7-2	TRBD2	16	-	TRBJ2-5	TGTGCCAGCAGCTCGGGACTAGCGGGGGTATTGGAGACCCAGTACTTC	CASSSGLAGVLETQYF
TRBV25-1	-	17	-	TRBJ1-3	TGTGCCAGCAGTTCAATCAAGATAGGGGGTTTCGGAAACACCATATATTTT	CASSSIKIGGFGNTIYF
TRBV6-6	-	14	-	TRBJ2-7	TGTGCCAGCAGTCCCGGGCAGTTTTTCTACGAGCAGTACTTC	CASSPGQFFYEQYF
TRBV5-1	TRBD1	16	-	TRBJ2-1	TGCGCCAGCAGCCTATCCGGGACAGGGGGCTTCCATGAGCAGTTCTTC	CASSLSGTGGFHEQFF
TRBV11-2	-	14	-	TRBJ1-1	TGTGCCAGCAGCTTAAAGCAGGGGAGGACTGAAGCTTTCTTT	CASSLKQGRTEAFF
TRBV9	-	14	-	TRBJ2-1	TGTGCCAGCAGCGTAGTCCCGGGCCCCAATGAGCAGTTCTTC	CASSVVPGPNEQFF
TRBV7-9	-	15	-	TRBJ1-2	TGTGCCAGCAGCCCTACCCGACTGGAGGGCTATGGCTACACCTTC	CASSPTRLEGYGYTF
TRBV18	TRBD1	18	few	TRBJ1-1	TGTGCCAGCTCACAAAGACAGGGGAAGGGAAGTTCGGACACTGAAGCTTTCTTT	CASSQRQGKGSSDTEAFF
TRBV29-1	-	11	-	TRBJ2-1	TGCAGCGTCCGACAGAACAATGAGCAGTTCTTC	CSVRQNNEQFF
TRBV19	-	13	-	TRBJ2-7	TGTGCCAGTAGTATCACGAGCTCCTACGAGCAGTACTTC	CASSITSSYEQYF
TRBV6-1	TRBD1	13	-	TRBJ1-1	TGTGCCAGCAGTGAAGTCAGGGGGACTGAAGCTTTCTTT	CASSEVRGTEAFF
TRBV9	-	14	-	TRBJ1-2	TGTGCCAGCAGGAGACTACAGGGCAACTATGGCTACACCTTC	CASRRLQGNYGYTF